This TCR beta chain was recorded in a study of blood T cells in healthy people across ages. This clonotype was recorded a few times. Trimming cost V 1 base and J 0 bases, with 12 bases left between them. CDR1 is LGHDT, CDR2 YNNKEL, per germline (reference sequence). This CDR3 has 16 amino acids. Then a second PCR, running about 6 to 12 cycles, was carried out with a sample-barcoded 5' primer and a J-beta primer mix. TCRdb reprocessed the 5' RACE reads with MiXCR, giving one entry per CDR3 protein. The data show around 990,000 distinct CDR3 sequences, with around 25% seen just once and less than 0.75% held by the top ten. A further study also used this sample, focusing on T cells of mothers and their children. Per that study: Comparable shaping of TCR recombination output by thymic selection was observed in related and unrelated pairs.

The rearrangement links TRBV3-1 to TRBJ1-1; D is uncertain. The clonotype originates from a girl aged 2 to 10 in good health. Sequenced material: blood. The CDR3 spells CASSQGPPPMNTEAFF. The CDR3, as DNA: TGTGCCAGCAGCCAAGGGCCGCCACCCATGAACACTGAAGCTTTCTTT. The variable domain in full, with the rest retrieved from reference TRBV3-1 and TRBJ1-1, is DTAVSQTPKYLVTQMGNDKSIKCEQNLGHDTMYWYKQDSKKFLKIMFSYNNKELIINETVPNRFSPKSPDKAHLNLHINSLELGDSAVYFCASSQGPPPMNTEAFFGQGTRLTVV.